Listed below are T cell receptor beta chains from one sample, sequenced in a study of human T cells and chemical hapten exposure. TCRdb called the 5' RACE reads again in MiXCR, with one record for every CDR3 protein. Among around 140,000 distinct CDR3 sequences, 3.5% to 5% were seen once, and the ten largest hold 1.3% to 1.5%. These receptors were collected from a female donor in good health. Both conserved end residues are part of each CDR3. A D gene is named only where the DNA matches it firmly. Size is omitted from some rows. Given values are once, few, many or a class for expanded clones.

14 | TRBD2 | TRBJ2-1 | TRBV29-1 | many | TGCAGCGTTCAGGGAGGGAGCTCCTACAATGAGCAGTTCTTC | CSVQGGSSYNEQFF
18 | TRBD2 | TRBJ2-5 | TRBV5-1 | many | TGCGCCAGCAGCTTGAGCCTAGCGGGGGGCGGCTACCAAGAGACCCAGTACTTC | CASSLSLAGGGYQETQYF
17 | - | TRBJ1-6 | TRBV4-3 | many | TGCGCCAGCAGCCAAGTTCCCTCGGGCTCCTATAATTCACCCCTCCACTTT | CASSQVPSGSYNSPLHF
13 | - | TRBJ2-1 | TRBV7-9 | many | TGTGCCAGCAGCTCACAGGGAATTGCGGAGCAGTTCTTC | CASSSQGIAEQFF
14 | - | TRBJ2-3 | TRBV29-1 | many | TGCAGCGTTGATGGATCGGGGCGCACAGATACGCAGTATTTT | CSVDGSGRTDTQYF
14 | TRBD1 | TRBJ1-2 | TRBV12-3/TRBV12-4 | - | TGTGCCAGCAGCAATTCAGGGGGTCTGGATGGCTACACCTTC | CASSNSGGLDGYTF
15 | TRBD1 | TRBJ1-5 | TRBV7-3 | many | TGTGCCAGCAGCTTAACTGCGACAGGGGATCAGCCCCAGCATTTT | CASSLTATGDQPQHF
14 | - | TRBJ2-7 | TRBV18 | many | TGTGCCAGCTCACTCCCGGGACAAAGAGACGAGCAGTACTTC | CASSLPGQRDEQYF
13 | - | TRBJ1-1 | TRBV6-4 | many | TGTGCCAGCAGTGACTCGGAATACACTGAAGCTTTCTTT | CASSDSEYTEAFF
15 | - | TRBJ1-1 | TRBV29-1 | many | TGCAGCGTTGCTGGGGCATGGGGGAGTAACACTGAAGCTTTCTTT | CSVAGAWGSNTEAFF
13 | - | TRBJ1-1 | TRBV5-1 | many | TGCGCCACCAGTCCGAGTTTCGGAGGGATGGCTTTCTTT | CATSPSFGGMAFF
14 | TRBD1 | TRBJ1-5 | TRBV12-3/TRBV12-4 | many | TGTGCCAGCAGTTTCGCAGGGGGCTCTCAGCCCCAGCATTTT | CASSFAGGSQPQHF
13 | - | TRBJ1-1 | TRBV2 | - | TGTGCCAGCAGAACAAATATGAACACTGAAGCTTTCTTT | CASRTNMNTEAFF
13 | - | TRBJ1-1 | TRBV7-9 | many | TGTGCCAGCAGCTTGATTCCGGGTGCTGAAGCTTTCTTT | CASSLIPGAEAFF
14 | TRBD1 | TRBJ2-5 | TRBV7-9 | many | TGTGCCAGCAGCTCCGGGACAGGGGAAGAGACCCAGTACTTC | CASSSGTGEETQYF
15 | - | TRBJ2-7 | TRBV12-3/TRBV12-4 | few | TGTGCCAGCAGCCCTCTAGGGACACAGCACTACGAGCAGTACTTC | CASSPLGTQHYEQYF
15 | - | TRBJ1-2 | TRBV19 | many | TGTGCCAGTATATTCCAGCAGGGGATGTACTATGGCTACACCTTC | CASIFQQGMYYGYTF
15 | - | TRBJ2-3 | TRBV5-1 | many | TGCGCCAGCAGCATACCACCGGGGGATACAGATACGCAGTATTTT | CASSIPPGDTDTQYF
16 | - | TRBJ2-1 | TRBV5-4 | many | TGTGCCAGCAGTCCACCTGGAGTTTTGGCCCACAATGAGCAGTTCTTC | CASSPPGVLAHNEQFF
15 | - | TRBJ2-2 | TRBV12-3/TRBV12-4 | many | TGTGCCAGCAGTTTTGGGGGAGCCAGCACCGGGGAGCTGTTTTTT | CASSFGGASTGELFF
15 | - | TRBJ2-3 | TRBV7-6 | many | TGTGCCAGCAGCTTAACAGGAACTACCACAGATACGCAGTATTTT | CASSLTGTTTDTQYF
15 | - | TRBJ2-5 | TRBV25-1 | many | TGTGCCAGCAGTGAATTCAGAGGCCGGCAAGAGACCCAGTACTTC | CASSEFRGRQETQYF
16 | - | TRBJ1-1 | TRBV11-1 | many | TGTGCCAGCAGCCCAGGTCGGGGGAGTACCGACACTGAAGCTTTCTTT | CASSPGRGSTDTEAFF
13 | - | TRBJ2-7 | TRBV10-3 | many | TGTGCCATCAGTGAGTCAGTCCCGGGCGCCCCAGACTTC | CAISESVPGAPDF
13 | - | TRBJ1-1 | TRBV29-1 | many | TGCAGCGTTCCTTACGCAGCCGACACTGAAGCTTTCTTT | CSVPYAADTEAFF
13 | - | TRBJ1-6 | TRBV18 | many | TGTGCCAGCTCACCGAGGCAGGATGATACCCTCCACTTT | CASSPRQDDTLHF
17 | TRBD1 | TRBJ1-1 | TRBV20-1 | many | TGCAGTGCTAGAGATTTTATCCTCGGGACAGGGGAATCTGAAGCTTTCTTT | CSARDFILGTGESEAFF